Below are 11 T cell receptor beta chains sequenced from a single sample in a study of OX40 agonist ivuxolimab in advanced cancers. The library was obtained by the immunoSEQ multiplex PCR assay. This is the immuneACCESS table as TCRdb keeps it, with only in-frame sequences that have V and J called. A part of the clones is gone; compared with another copy, unresolved V genes explain less than half, and the rest is unexplained. The sample profile shows 55,000 to 75,000 clones; roughly nine tenths of them were found once. The top ten constitute 1.3% of the sample. The material was CD4+ or CD8+ T cells sorted from blood, obtained in a trial of the OX40 agonist ivuxolimab. These receptors all come from an adult with an advanced solid tumor such as melanoma, head and neck, liver or kidney cancer.

This clone was seen once. V gene TRBV5-1 combines with J gene TRBJ2-5; possible D gene TRBD2, 6 bases. Germline loops: CDR1 SGHRS, CDR2 YFSETQ. The CDR3 totals 15 residues. Trimming removed 5 bases from V and 3 bases from J, with 17 bases in between. The CDR3 sequence is CASRRGPGSEETQYF. As DNA, the CDR3 is TGCGCCAGCAGAAGAGGACCCGGGAGTGAAGAGACCCAGTACTTC.

The rearrangement uses TRBV25-1 and TRBJ1-1; D is perhaps TRBD1 (6 bases). The V end was cut by 8 bases, the J end by 6 bases, with 19 bases between. CDR1 and CDR2 from the germline V gene are MGHDK and SYGVNS. The CDR3 contains 14 residues. The CDR3 loop is CASYKGHRVPEAFF. In DNA form, the CDR3 reads TGTGCCAGCTATAAGGGACACCGCGTACCTGAAGCTTTCTTT.

The V and J genes are TRBV6-1 and TRBJ1-6; TRBD1 matches 11 bases. V dropped 4 bases and J dropped 1; count of bases not matched to a gene: 3. This CDR3 spans 17 amino acids. Per germline, CDR1 MNHNS and CDR2 SASEGT. The CDR3 spells CASSGTGGLSYNSPLHF. The CDR3 coding sequence is TGTGCCAGCAGTGGGACAGGGGGCCTATCCTATAATTCACCCCTCCACTTT.

V gene TRBV7-9 combines with J gene TRBJ2-5; 10 nucleotides match TRBD2. Trimming took 1 base from V and 0 from J; bases not matched to a gene: 8. Germline-derived CDR1 and CDR2 are SEHNR and FQNEAQ (reference sequence). The CDR3 sequence is 18 residues long. The chain's CDR3 is CASSLVRTSGPYQETQYF. The CDR3 DNA reads as TGTGCCAGCAGCTTAGTCAGGACTAGCGGCCCGTACCAAGAGACCCAGTACTTC.

The V call is TRBV19, the J call TRBJ1-4; D is unresolved. The germline V gene has CDR1 LNHDA and CDR2 SQIVND (reference sequence). This CDR3 has 15 amino acids. Trimming cost V 5 bases and J 0 bases, with 10 bases left between them. This CDR3 is CASSPRRATNEKLFF. CDR3 DNA: TGTGCCAGTAGTCCACGAAGAGCAACTAATGAAAAACTGTTTTTT.

V and J are TRBV29-1 and TRBJ2-3; 13 bases are shared with TRBD2. This CDR3 spans 16 amino acids. V lost 4 bases and J lost 5; bases outside the gene matches: 9. Germline V gene sequence: CDR1 SQVTM, CDR2 ANQGSEA. As DNA, the CDR3 is TGCAGCGTTGGTGGACTAGCGGGAGAAAATCTAGATACGCAGTATTTT. Amino acids: CSVGGLAGENLDTQYF.

This rearrangement joins TRBV6-6 to TRBJ2-5; a possible D gene is TRBD2 (6 bases). Germline V gives CDR1 MNHNY, CDR2 SVGAGI (reference sequence). The V end lost 4 bases, the J end lost 5 bases, and 14 bases lay between the germline ends. This CDR3 region has 14 residues. CDR3 protein: CASSWGRGSETQYF. In DNA, the CDR3 is TGTGCCAGCAGTTGGGGTCGGGGGTCGGAGACCCAGTACTTC.

This chain's CDR3 is CASSRDRASYEQYF. The CDR3 DNA follows: TGTGCCAGCAGTCGGGACAGGGCCTCCTACGAGCAGTACTTC. The chain employs TRBV6-1 and TRBJ2-7, with 9 bases fitting TRBD1. The CDR3 loop spans 14 amino acids. In germline, CDR1 is MNHNS, CDR2 SASEGT. After removal of 5 bases from V and 0 bases from J, the junction contained 2 bases not matched to a gene.

The chain combines TRBV21-1 with TRBJ1-3. TRBV21-1 is a listed pseudogene. The CDR3 has 14 amino acids. CDR3 sequence: CASSLRRRGNTIYF. For the CDR3, the DNA is TGTGCCAGCAGCCTGAGAAGGAGAGGAAACACCATATATTTT.

This chain uses TRBV2 with TRBJ2-5; a possible D gene is TRBD2 (5 bases). CDR1 is SNHLY, CDR2 FYNNEI, per germline. V was trimmed by 10 bases and J by 7 bases, leaving 13 bases between them. CDR3 length equals 11 residues. CDR3 amino acids: CATGLKGTQYF. The CDR3, as DNA: TGTGCCACCGGACTGAAGGGGACCCAGTACTTC.

This chain joins TRBV10-2 and TRBJ1-5; 8 bases are shared with TRBD1. CDR1 is WSHSY and CDR2 is SAAADI in the germline V gene. V dropped 8 bases and J dropped 6; count of bases not matched to a gene: 6. This CDR3 has 13 amino acids. The CDR3 is CASAGGSGQPQHF. The CDR3 DNA follows: TGCGCCAGCGCAGGGGGCTCGGGTCAGCCCCAGCATTTT.